This T cell receptor (beta chain) came from a study of spatial heterogeneity in lung cancer. Study summary: Beta-chain sequences consistently outnumbered alpha-chain sequences in detection. Overall study results and limits: Ubiquitous expanded tumor TCRs showed up in blood more at resection than follow-up.

This sample's time point: sample taken at primary tumor resection. Sequencing covered unsorted whole RNA taken from tumor, nontumor lung or frozen PBMC. The donor group consisted of roughly 76 patients who had untreated, early-stage non-small cell lung cancer. This clonotype came up a few times. Its antigen is not known. Each CDR3 protein gets one entry after TCRdb re-called the 5' RACE reads with MiXCR. The sample carries over 25,000 distinct CDR3 sequences, approximately 8.4% recorded once. This CDR3 has 13 amino acids. The trim removed 5 bases at V and 4 bases at J, leaving 4 bases unmatched. Germline-derived CDR1 and CDR2 are SGHTA and FQGTGA.

The sequence was collected from a female donor with early-stage non-small cell lung cancer. This chain links TRBV7-3 with TRBJ1-1; 7 bases are shared with TRBD1. This sample comprised PBMCs, obtained at surgery. CDR3 loop: CASSLDRVTEAFF. In nucleotides, the CDR3 is TGTGCCAGCAGCCTAGACAGGGTCACTGAAGCTTTCTTT.